The rows below give T cell receptor beta chains drawn from one sample of a study of T-cell reconstitution after alpha-beta-depleted transplantation in children. One entry per CDR3 protein, called by TCRdb with MiXCR from the PCR reads. The sample shows a few hundred thousand distinct CDR3 sequences, about 25% of them seen only once. Sequences were derived from PBMCs, sampled before TCRalphabeta/CD19-depleted stem cell transplant. These receptors all come from a girl aged 2-10 years with Fanconi anemia, due to receive a stem cell transplant. Both conserved end residues are part of each CDR3. Each record gives: D gene, V gene, clone size, J gene, CDR3 protein, CDR3 DNA. D genes are given only for firm matches. A row's size may be missing; if present it is once, few, many or a size class.

D: TRBD2
V: TRBV2
size: many
J: TRBJ2-2
CDR3: CASSDGGLAGGRSTGELFF
DNA: TGTGCCAGCAGTGACGGGGGACTAGCGGGAGGGAGATCCACCGGGGAGCTGTTTTTT

D: .
V: TRBV4-2
size: many
J: TRBJ2-7
CDR3: CASSPRTVEWQYF
DNA: TGTGCCAGCAGCCCGCGGACCGTAGAGTGGCAGTACTTC

D: .
V: TRBV29-1
size: .
J: TRBJ2-3
CDR3: CSGRLPSTDTQYF
DNA: TGCAGCGGCCGGCTACCAAGCACAGATACGCAGTATTTT

D: .
V: TRBV20-1
size: many
J: TRBJ2-3
CDR3: CSARVGDSTDTQYF
DNA: TGCAGTGCTAGAGTGGGGGACAGCACAGATACGCAGTATTTT

D: TRBD2
V: TRBV25-1
size: .
J: TRBJ2-3
CDR3: CASSEYLAGGADTQYF
DNA: TGTGCCAGCAGTGAATACCTAGCGGGAGGAGCAGATACGCAGTATTTT

D: .
V: TRBV5-1
size: .
J: TRBJ2-1
CDR3: CASSLEGPGEQFF
DNA: TGCGCCAGCAGCTTGGAGGGACCGGGTGAGCAGTTCTTC

D: .
V: TRBV29-1
size: .
J: TRBJ2-2
CDR3: CSVLPGPYTGELFF
DNA: TGCAGCGTTCTCCCGGGGCCCTACACCGGGGAGCTGTTTTTT

D: .
V: TRBV3-1
size: .
J: TRBJ2-7
CDR3: CASSQEREQYF
DNA: TGTGCCAGCAGCCAAGAACGTGAGCAGTACTTC

D: .
V: TRBV29-1
size: many
J: TRBJ1-1
CDR3: CSVGGAPKAFF
DNA: TGCAGCGTTGGGGGGGCGCCGAAAGCTTTCTTT

D: .
V: TRBV6-2/TRBV6-3
size: .
J: TRBJ2-2
CDR3: CASSYLIFLETGELFF
DNA: TGTGCCAGCAGTTACCTAATCTTTTTAGAGACCGGGGAGCTGTTTTTT

D: .
V: TRBV28
size: many
J: TRBJ1-1
CDR3: CASSLSYGRANEAFF
DNA: TGTGCCAGCAGTTTGTCATACGGCAGGGCAAATGAAGCTTTCTTT

D: .
V: TRBV12-3/TRBV12-4
size: many
J: TRBJ2-1
CDR3: CASISVVGPAYNEQFF
DNA: TGTGCCAGCATTTCCGTCGTGGGCCCGGCCTACAATGAGCAGTTCTTC

D: .
V: TRBV25-1
size: few
J: TRBJ1-4
CDR3: CASSERTQGEKLFF
DNA: TGTGCCAGCAGTGAACGGACCCAGGGGGAAAAACTGTTTTTT

D: .
V: TRBV27
size: .
J: TRBJ2-7
CDR3: CASSHGSSYEQYF
DNA: TGTGCCAGCAGCCATGGGTCCTCCTACGAGCAGTACTTC

D: TRBD2
V: TRBV29-1
size: once
J: TRBJ2-1
CDR3: CSVEVSGSYNEQFF
DNA: TGCAGCGTTGAAGTTAGCGGGAGTTACAATGAGCAGTTCTTC

D: .
V: TRBV29-1
size: few
J: TRBJ1-2
CDR3: CSVVAGYTF
DNA: TGCAGCGTTGTGGCTGGCTACACCTTC

D: .
V: TRBV25-1
size: .
J: TRBJ2-7
CDR3: CASSVGRSDDSYEQYF
DNA: TGTGCCAGCAGTGTTGGCAGGTCCGATGACTCCTACGAGCAGTACTTC

D: TRBD2
V: TRBV7-3
size: .
J: TRBJ2-1
CDR3: CASSLIGVSGGSNEQFF
DNA: TGTGCCAGCAGCTTAATCGGGGTTAGCGGGGGGAGCAATGAGCAGTTCTTC

D: .
V: TRBV29-1
size: many
J: TRBJ1-3
CDR3: CSAITGPGNTIYF
DNA: TGCAGCGCAATCACAGGGCCAGGAAACACCATATATTTT

D: TRBD1
V: TRBV5-6
size: few
J: TRBJ2-1
CDR3: CASSLGDRVGKFF
DNA: TGTGCCAGCAGCTTGGGTGACAGGGTCGGAAAGTTCTTC

D: .
V: TRBV7-8
size: few
J: TRBJ2-7
CDR3: CASSHTAYEQYF
DNA: TGTGCCAGCAGCCATACCGCCTACGAGCAGTACTTC

D: .
V: TRBV4-2
size: .
J: TRBJ2-5
CDR3: CASSQEGGAMETQYF
DNA: TGTGCCAGCAGCCAAGAAGGGGGGGCCATGGAGACCCAGTACTTC

D: .
V: TRBV7-9
size: few
J: TRBJ2-5
CDR3: CASSTDQETQYF
DNA: TGTGCCAGTTCGACTGACCAAGAGACCCAGTACTTC

D: TRBD1
V: TRBV11-2
size: .
J: TRBJ2-3
CDR3: CASSLPDPGQGRDTQYF
DNA: TGTGCCAGCAGCTTACCCGACCCGGGACAGGGACGAGATACGCAGTATTTT

D: TRBD1
V: TRBV5-6
size: .
J: TRBJ2-1
CDR3: CASSLQGVYNEQFF
DNA: TGTGCCAGCAGCTTGCAGGGGGTCTACAATGAGCAGTTCTTC

D: TRBD1
V: TRBV28
size: many
J: TRBJ2-2
CDR3: CASSFHSSRGNTGELFF
DNA: TGTGCCAGCAGTTTCCACTCCAGCAGGGGGAATACCGGGGAGCTGTTTTTT

D: .
V: TRBV6-1
size: .
J: TRBJ2-7
CDR3: CASSPTGFGGNEQYF
DNA: TGTGCCAGCAGTCCTACAGGGTTTGGGGGCAACGAGCAGTACTTC

D: .
V: TRBV6-6
size: many
J: TRBJ2-3
CDR3: CASSYDPRDTQYF
DNA: TGTGCCAGCAGTTATGACCCGAGAGATACGCAGTATTTT

D: TRBD1
V: TRBV11-3
size: few
J: TRBJ2-3
CDR3: CAPPWDRTTDTQYF
DNA: TGTGCCCCCCCATGGGACAGGACCACAGATACGCAGTATTTT

D: .
V: TRBV20-1
size: many
J: TRBJ2-7
CDR3: CSASGGTYEQYF
DNA: TGCAGTGCTAGCGGGGGCACCTACGAGCAGTACTTC

D: .
V: TRBV20-1
size: .
J: TRBJ1-3
CDR3: CSARVAGGRAGNTIYF
DNA: TGCAGTGCTAGAGTGGCAGGAGGTAGGGCTGGAAACACCATATATTTT

D: .
V: TRBV12-3/TRBV12-4
size: many
J: TRBJ2-1
CDR3: CASSPWQNEQFF
DNA: TGTGCCAGCAGTCCGTGGCAGAATGAGCAGTTCTTC

D: .
V: TRBV21-1
size: .
J: TRBJ1-2
CDR3: CASSKSYPGDYGYTF
DNA: TGTGCCAGCAGCAAAAGCTACCCCGGGGATTATGGCTACACCTTC

D: TRBD2
V: TRBV20-1
size: .
J: TRBJ2-7
CDR3: CSARSLAIEQYF
DNA: TGCAGTGCTAGATCACTAGCGATCGAGCAGTACTTC

D: .
V: TRBV20-1
size: few
J: TRBJ2-7
CDR3: CSAREGGREQYF
DNA: TGCAGTGCTAGAGAGGGGGGACGCGAGCAGTACTTC

D: .
V: TRBV6-5
size: few
J: TRBJ1-3
CDR3: CASSYSGFSGNTIYF
DNA: TGTGCCAGCAGTTACTCAGGCTTCTCTGGAAACACCATATATTTT

D: TRBD2
V: TRBV11-2
size: few
J: TRBJ2-3
CDR3: CASSLRGGAPDTQYF
DNA: TGTGCCAGCAGCTTGCGCGGGGGGGCCCCAGATACGCAGTATTTT

D: TRBD2
V: TRBV28
size: many
J: TRBJ2-7
CDR3: CASSPGGSGRDYEQYF
DNA: TGTGCCAGCAGTCCCGGAGGTAGCGGGAGAGACTACGAGCAGTACTTC

D: TRBD1
V: TRBV29-1
size: few
J: TRBJ2-5
CDR3: CSVAGTGKTQYF
DNA: TGCAGCGTTGCCGGGACAGGGAAGACCCAGTACTTC

D: .
V: TRBV25-1
size: many
J: TRBJ2-7
CDR3: CASSNTGYYEQYF
DNA: TGTGCCAGCAGTAATACAGGATACTACGAGCAGTACTTC

D: .
V: TRBV11-2
size: few
J: TRBJ2-3
CDR3: CASKRIGTDTQYF
DNA: TGTGCCAGCAAGCGGATCGGGACAGATACGCAGTATTTT

D: .
V: TRBV29-1
size: .
J: TRBJ1-2
CDR3: CSVVRTGGYTF
DNA: TGCAGCGTTGTAAGGACGGGAGGCTACACCTTC

D: TRBD1
V: TRBV10-3
size: many
J: TRBJ2-4
CDR3: CAISESRDRAKNIQYF
DNA: TGTGCCATCAGTGAGTCAAGGGACAGAGCCAAAAACATTCAGTACTTC

D: TRBD1
V: TRBV5-1
size: .
J: TRBJ2-5
CDR3: CASSPRTGGSEETQYF
DNA: TGCGCCAGCAGCCCTCGGACAGGGGGCTCGGAGGAGACCCAGTACTTC

D: TRBD1
V: TRBV20-1
size: .
J: TRBJ1-4
CDR3: CSAAGTGTEKLFF
DNA: TGCAGTGCCGCCGGGACAGGGACTGAAAAACTGTTTTTT

D: .
V: TRBV10-2
size: .
J: TRBJ2-5
CDR3: CASALNRETQHF
DNA: TGCGCCAGCGCCCTAAATCGGGAGACCCAGCACTTC

D: TRBD2
V: TRBV28
size: few
J: TRBJ2-5
CDR3: CASSFLAGVGGETQYF
DNA: TGTGCCAGCAGTTTCCTAGCGGGAGTAGGGGGAGAGACCCAGTACTTC